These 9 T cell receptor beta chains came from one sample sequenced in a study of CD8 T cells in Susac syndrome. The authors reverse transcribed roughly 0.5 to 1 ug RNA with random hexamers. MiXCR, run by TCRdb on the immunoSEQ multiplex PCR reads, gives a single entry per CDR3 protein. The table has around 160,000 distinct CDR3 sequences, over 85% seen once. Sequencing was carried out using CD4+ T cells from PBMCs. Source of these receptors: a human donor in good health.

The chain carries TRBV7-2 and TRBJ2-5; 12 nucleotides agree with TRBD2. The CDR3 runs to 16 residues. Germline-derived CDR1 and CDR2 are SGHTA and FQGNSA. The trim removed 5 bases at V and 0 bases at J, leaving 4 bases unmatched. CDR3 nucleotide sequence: TGTGCCAGCAGCCCGAGACTAGCGGGGGACCAAGAGACCCAGTACTTC. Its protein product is CASSPRLAGDQETQYF.

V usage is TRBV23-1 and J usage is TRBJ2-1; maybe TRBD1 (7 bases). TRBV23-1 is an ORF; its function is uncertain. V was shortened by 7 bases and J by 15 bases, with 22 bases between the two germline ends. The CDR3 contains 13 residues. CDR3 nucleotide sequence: TGCGCCAGCACCTCCCCAGGGGGGTTCTCTGCGTTCTTC. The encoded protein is CASTSPGGFSAFF.

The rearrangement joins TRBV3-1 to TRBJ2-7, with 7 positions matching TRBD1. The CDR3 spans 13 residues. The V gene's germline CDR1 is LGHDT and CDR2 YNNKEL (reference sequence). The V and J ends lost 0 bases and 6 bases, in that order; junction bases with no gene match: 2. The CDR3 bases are TGTGCCAGCAGCCAAGATGACAGGGCCGAGCAGTACTTC. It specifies CASSQDDRAEQYF.

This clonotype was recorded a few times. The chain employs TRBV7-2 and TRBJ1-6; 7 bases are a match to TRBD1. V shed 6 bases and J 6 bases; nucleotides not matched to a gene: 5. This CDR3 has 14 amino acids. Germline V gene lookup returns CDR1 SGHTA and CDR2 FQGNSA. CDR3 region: CASSTGTANSPLHF. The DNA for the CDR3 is TGTGCCAGCAGTACCGGGACAGCTAATTCACCCCTCCACTTT.

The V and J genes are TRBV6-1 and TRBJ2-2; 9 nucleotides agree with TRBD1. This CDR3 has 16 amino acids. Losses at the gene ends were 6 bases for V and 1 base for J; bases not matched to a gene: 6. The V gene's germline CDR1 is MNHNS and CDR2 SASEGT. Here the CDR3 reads CASRKRQGENTGELFF. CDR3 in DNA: TGTGCCAGCAGGAAAAGACAGGGGGAGAACACCGGGGAGCTGTTTTTT.

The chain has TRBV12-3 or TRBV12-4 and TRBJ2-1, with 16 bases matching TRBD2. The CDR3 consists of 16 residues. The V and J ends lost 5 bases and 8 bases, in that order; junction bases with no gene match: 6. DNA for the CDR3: TGTGCCAGCAGTGCGGGACTAGCGGGGGGGCGGTATGAGCAGTTCTTC. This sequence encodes CASSAGLAGGRYEQFF.

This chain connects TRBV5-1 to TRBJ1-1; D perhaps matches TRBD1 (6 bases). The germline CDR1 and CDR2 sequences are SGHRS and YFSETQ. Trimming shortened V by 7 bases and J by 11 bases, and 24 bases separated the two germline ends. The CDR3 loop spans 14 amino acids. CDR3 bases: TGCGCCAGCGCAGGGGTAGGAGTCGTTCGAGGGGCTTTCTTT. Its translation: CASAGVGVVRGAFF.

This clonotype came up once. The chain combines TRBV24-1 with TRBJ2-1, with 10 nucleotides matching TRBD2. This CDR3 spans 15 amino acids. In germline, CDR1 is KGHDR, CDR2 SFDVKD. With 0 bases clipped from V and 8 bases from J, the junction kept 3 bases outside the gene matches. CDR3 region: CATSDLGLAADEQFF. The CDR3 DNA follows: TGTGCCACCAGTGATTTGGGACTAGCGGCCGATGAGCAGTTCTTC.

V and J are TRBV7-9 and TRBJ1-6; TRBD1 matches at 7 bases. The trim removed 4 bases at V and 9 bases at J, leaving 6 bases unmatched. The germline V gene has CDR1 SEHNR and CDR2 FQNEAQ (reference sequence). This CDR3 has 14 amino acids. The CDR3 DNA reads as TGTGCCAGCAGCTCCGGGACAGCGAGTTCACCCCTCCACTTT. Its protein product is CASSSGTASSPLHF.